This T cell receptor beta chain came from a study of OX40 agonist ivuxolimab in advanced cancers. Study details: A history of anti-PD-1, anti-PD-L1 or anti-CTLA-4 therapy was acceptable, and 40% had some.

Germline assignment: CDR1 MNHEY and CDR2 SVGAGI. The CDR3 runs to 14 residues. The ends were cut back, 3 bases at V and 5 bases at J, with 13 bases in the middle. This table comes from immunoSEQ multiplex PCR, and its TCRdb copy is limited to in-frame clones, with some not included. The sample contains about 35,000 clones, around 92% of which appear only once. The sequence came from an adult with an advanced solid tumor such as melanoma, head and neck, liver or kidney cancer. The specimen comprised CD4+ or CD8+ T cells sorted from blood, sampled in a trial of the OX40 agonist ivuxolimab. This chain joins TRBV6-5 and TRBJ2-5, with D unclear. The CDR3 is CASSYTTSGETQYF. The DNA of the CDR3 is TGTGCCAGCAGTTATACAACGTCCGGGGAGACCCAGTACTTC.